This TCR beta chain derives from a study of cytomegalovirus exposure and HLA in healthy donors (dated by TCRdb to about 2017). For context, the study as a whole: An earlier analysis of approximately 640 of the donors reported roughly 270 Gb of sequence data and roughly 100 million unique TCR beta sequences from approximately 180 million T cells. Genome-wide SNP genotypes for about 65% of the 666 donors were used in a later genetic analysis, which treated that subset as a discovery cohort. The number of typed donors differed by locus: about 620-640 for A, B, C, DRB1 and DQB1; roughly 510 for DQA1; about 600 for DPA1; and around 470 for DPB1. A handful of DR-DQ haplotypes were handled as single units for association and clustering because linkage in the cohort was strong. The study combined high-throughput TCR immunosequencing, statistical association of individual TCRs with disease status, and machine learning to predict cytomegalovirus infection status. A separate validation cohort of roughly 120 different subjects was used in addition to the approximately 640-subject first cohort. Class I and class II HLA loci were covered by the typing at four-digit resolution. Rather than drawing on any new phenotypic data, the later analysis identified candidate immune exposures from TCR beta sequences and the way those sequences occurred across donors. Alongside the repertoire data, information on donor age, sex, ethnicity and CMV serostatus was compiled. Approximately 300 gigabases of sequencing data and approximately 92 million unique TCR sequences made up an early release that covered several hundred HLA-typed donors. The study profiled the T cell repertoires of hundreds of subjects by immunosequencing and related them to cytomegalovirus serostatus. An earlier analysis of several hundred of the donors applied high-throughput TCR beta sequencing to assess whether each TCR beta V gene segment acted as functional or pseudogenic. The study aimed to test whether cataloging public T cell receptors could reveal signatures of past pathogen exposure. In a later analysis, previously published TCR beta repertoires from 666 donors were re-analyzed and high-resolution HLA genotyping was added so that TCR occurrence patterns could be studied. The genetic ancestry cluster associated with self-reported Caucasian donors included about 84% of the 398 genotyped donors. All discovery cohort repertoires had been generated using a single sequencing platform. Among 350 to 400 genotyped donors of the cohort, an average of about 240,000 unique TCR beta nucleotide sequences were sequenced per donor, around a sixth of them non-productive.

Notes on this clone: This receptor's antigen is unknown.

In total, 500 to 700 healthy bone marrow donors made up the cohort. At the time of sampling, all cohort members were nominally healthy, though unrecorded immune exposures were likely present. The donor tested CMV seronegative and was one of the 352 seronegative cohort members. A peripheral blood sample was provided by each donor, and peripheral blood mononuclear cells were used for TCR beta sequencing. The Qiagen DNeasy Blood Extraction Kit was used to extract genomic DNA from the blood cell samples. Library construction relied on the immunoSEQ multiplex PCR assay. A mixture of 60 forward primers for TCR Vbeta segments and 13 reverse primers for TCR Jbeta segments was used in the multiplex PCR. A multiplex PCR assay on genomic DNA amplified the CDR3 region of rearranged TCR beta genes. On the Illumina HiSeq System, the amplified TCR beta libraries were sequenced as 87-base-pair reads. In the authors' own workflow: A later analysis tallied roughly 76 million unique TCR beta chains across the 640 or so repertoires, and some 12 million of those chains were shared by two or more donors. A nearest-neighbor algorithm error-corrected the raw reads and collapsed the reads into unique sequences, merging closely related sequences to remove PCR and sequencing errors. V, D and J gene segments were assigned by aligning CDR3 sequences to IMGT reference sequences. For a sequence to be retained, a match of at least six nucleotides was required to both a V gene segment and a J gene segment. A rearrangement counted as productive if the CDR3 had no stop codons and remained in frame with V and J, and every other rearrangement counted as non-productive. Following IMGT convention, CDR3 was defined as the stretch from the second conserved V-encoded cysteine to the conserved J-encoded phenylalanine. In an earlier analysis of around 600 of the donors, sequences lacking an unambiguous match to a single V gene segment were excluded. An earlier analysis of a few hundred of the donors classified V segments as functional when productive rearrangements were above 56.7% and as segregating when the standard deviation between donors was above 5%. A statistical classification framework was built to diagnose cytomegalovirus status from the catalog of TCR beta chain sequences. V and J gene assignment, in a later analysis, came from comparing TCR nucleotide sequences with IMGT/GENE-DB human TR gene sequences. In a later analysis, CDR3 sequences and most-parsimonious VDJ recombination scenarios were assigned using the TCRdist pipeline. In a later analysis, each TCR beta chain was defined by its CDR3 amino acid sequence together with its V-gene family, and reads lacking a unique V-gene family were excluded. A later analysis removed several hundred highly shared, low-generation-probability nucleotide sequences to deal with suspected cross-contamination and a sequencing artifact. For each public chain, a later analysis derived a clonal expansion index from normalized ranks of inferred template counts within each repertoire. A later analysis computed generation probabilities with a VDJ recombination model fitted to out-of-frame rearrangements, and checked the results against IGoR. In a later analysis, TCR-TCR, TCR-HLA and TCR-CMV co-occurrence was scored with hypergeometric tests, and a repertoire-size bias correction was applied to TCR pairs. In a later analysis, false discovery rates were estimated by permuting HLA or CMV assignments 20 times. In a later analysis, co-occurring TCRs were grouped using DBSCAN, and TCRdist sequence similarity was added for clustering within HLA-allele-positive subsets. Co-occurrence clustering excluded repertoires with fewer than 30,000 or more than 120,000 public chains, plus five with anomalous nucleotide sharing. Entries here come from immuneACCESS through TCRdb and include only in-frame sequences with V and J called. Some clones fail to appear in such tables; in the studies checked, an unresolved V gene covers under half of the shortfall, and the cause of the remainder is unknown. V and J calls and clone size are copied from that table; D and trimming were computed from the DNA. The record for this sample contains 140,000 to 150,000 clones. The ten biggest clones cover approximately 1.5% of the sample.

Trimming removed 5 bases from V and 0 bases from J; the gene matches leave 6 bases unexplained. The CDR3 covers 16 residues, taking in both the cysteine and the phenylalanine. The retained sequence is limited to the CDR3, 48 bases, with the frame set at the first base. The germline V gene (reference sequence) provides CDR1 SEHNR and CDR2 FQNEAQ. Summary of the overall study and its limitations: Specific HLA alleles were associated with roughly 16,000 TCR beta sequences at a false discovery rate of 0.05 in a later analysis. Broadly in line with IMGT annotations, most TCR beta V segments showed up in productive rearrangements about 87% or about 30% of the time in an earlier analysis of 587 of the donors. According to a later analysis, parvovirus B19, influenza, CMV and Epstein-Barr virus appeared linked to several top co-occurrence clusters. Because HLA typing was missing for some donors at each locus, association tests included only the typed subset. Roughly uniform sequencing depth across donors was assumed in presence/absence analyses, although this assumption may not hold. A few of the identified cytomegalovirus-associated TCR beta chains were confirmed in vitro to be specific for cytomegalovirus antigens. A group of highly shared sequence variants was considered likely to be a technical artifact of the sequencing pipeline. A later analysis found that most CMV-associated TCR beta chains appeared HLA-restricted, with HLA associations seemingly driven largely by CMV exposure. A further reported finding was that TCR beta sequences accurately predicted the HLA-A and HLA-B alleles for most subjects in the first cohort. Across donors, most TCR sequences were observed very rarely, whereas some public TCRs were present in many individuals. A later analysis found that HLA-associated TCR beta chains were more clonally expanded and had lower generation probabilities than equally common non-associated chains. Linkage disequilibrium might explain the correlated functional status among segregating V segments, but an unknown experimental factor could not be ruled out. Some IMGT-functional V segments, including TRBV6-2 and TRBV6-3, could not be told apart with the 87-base-pair reads, so those segments were excluded. Cytomegalovirus status was reported to be diagnosed by the classifier with high specificity and sensitivity in both the original and validation cohorts. Assigning TCR associations to individual alleles was difficult when HLA alleles, especially DR and DQ, strongly co-occurred. An association between a missense DCLRE1C variant and V-gene and J-gene trimming of TCR beta chains was found in a later genetic analysis and replicated in an independent cohort. The authors suggested that the approach could potentially be extended to other disease states and immunological phenotypes. Immune exposure information for the cohort was limited to CMV serostatus. The cohort was sequenced for TCR beta chains only, and without alpha or paired-chain data the features that could be detected were limited. The study gave a list of about 160 TCR beta chains associated with cytomegalovirus. Because counts were too low, 15 to 20 rarely observed V segments, including chromosome 9 orphons, were excluded from the earlier analysis of fewer than 650 of the donors. According to a later genetic analysis, donors in an Asian-associated ancestry cluster had fewer N-insertions in productive TCRs than the roughly 700-donor mean. A later analysis found that TCR association rates varied across HLA loci, with DRB1 alleles showing the most associated TCRs and HLA-C alleles the fewest.

The material sequenced was PBMCs. The chain is encoded by TRBV7-9 joined to TRBJ2-3, and 9 bases in between align with TRBD1. The TCR comes from a woman in her 50s in good health and CMV-seronegative. The CDR3 corresponds to CASSTRTGASTDTQYF. The sequence in DNA is TGTGCCAGCAGCACCCGGACAGGGGCTAGCACAGATACGCAGTATTTT.